The sequence of this T cell receptor beta chain was determined in a study of blood T cell repertoires in COVID-19. Study as a whole: Whether acute or convalescent, the COVID-19 samples came from the United States, Italy and Spain. PBMCs, B-cell-depleted T cells, or T cells provided the cDNA or gDNA that made up the material.

CDR3 length: 15 amino acids. CDR1 KGHDR and CDR2 SFDVKD come from the germline V gene. The V and J ends lost 5 bases and 4 bases, in that order; junction bases with no gene match: 2. Per the original data handling: Cell counts per sample came from amplifying reference gene primers. Only in-frame clones appear in the TCRdb table, and some are missing; sequencing was by immunoSEQ multiplex PCR. For V, J and clone size, that table is used; D and trimming come from the DNA. The table shows tens of thousands of clones, with under 90% occurring only once. The sequence derives from a woman aged 65 to 85 with acute or convalescent COVID-19. Specimen: peripheral blood. This chain uses TRBV24-1 with TRBJ2-1; 12 bases fit TRBD2. The CDR3 reads CATSGTSGRYNEQFF. The CDR3 DNA follows: TGTGCCACCAGTGGAACTAGCGGGAGGTACAATGAGCAGTTCTTC.